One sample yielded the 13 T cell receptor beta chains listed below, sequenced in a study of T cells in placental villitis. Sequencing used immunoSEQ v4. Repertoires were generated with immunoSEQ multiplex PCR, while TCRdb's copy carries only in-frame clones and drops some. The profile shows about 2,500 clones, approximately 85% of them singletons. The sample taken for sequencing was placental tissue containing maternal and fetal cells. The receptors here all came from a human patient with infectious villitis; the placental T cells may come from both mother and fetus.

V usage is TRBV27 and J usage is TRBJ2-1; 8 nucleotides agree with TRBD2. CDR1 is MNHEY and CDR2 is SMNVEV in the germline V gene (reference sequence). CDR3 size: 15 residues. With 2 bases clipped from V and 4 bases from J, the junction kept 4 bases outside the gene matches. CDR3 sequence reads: CASSLPGGGYNEQFF. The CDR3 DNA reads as TGTGCCAGCAGTTTACCGGGAGGGGGGTACAATGAGCAGTTCTTC.

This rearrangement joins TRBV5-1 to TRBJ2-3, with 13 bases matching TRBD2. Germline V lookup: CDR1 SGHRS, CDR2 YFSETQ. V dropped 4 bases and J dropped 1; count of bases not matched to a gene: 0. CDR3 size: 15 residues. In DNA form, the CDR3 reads TGCGCCAGCAGCGGACTAGCGGGGGGCACAGATACGCAGTATTTT. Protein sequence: CASSGLAGGTDTQYF.

This CDR3 is CASSPTYTEAFF. The CDR3 coding sequence is TGTGCCAGCTCTCCTACGTACACTGAAGCTTTCTTT. The chain has TRBV18 and TRBJ1-1, with unresolved D. Germline-derived CDR1 and CDR2 are KGHSH and LQKENI. V lost 6 bases and J 3 bases, leaving 8 bases between the germline ends. This CDR3 region has 12 residues.

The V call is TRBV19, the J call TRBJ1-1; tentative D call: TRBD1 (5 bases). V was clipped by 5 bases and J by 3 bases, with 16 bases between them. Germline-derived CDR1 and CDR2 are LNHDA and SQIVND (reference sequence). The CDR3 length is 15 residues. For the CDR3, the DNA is TGTGCCAGTAGTGCACGCGGGACCGGGGACACTGAAGCTTTCTTT. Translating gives CASSARGTGDTEAFF. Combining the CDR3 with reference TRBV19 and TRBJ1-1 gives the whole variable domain DGGITQSPKYLFRKEGQNVTLSCEQNLNHDAMYWYRQDPGQGLRLIYYSQIVNDFQKGDIAEGYSVSREKKESFPLTVTSAQKNPTAFYLCASSARGTGDTEAFFGQGTRLTVV.

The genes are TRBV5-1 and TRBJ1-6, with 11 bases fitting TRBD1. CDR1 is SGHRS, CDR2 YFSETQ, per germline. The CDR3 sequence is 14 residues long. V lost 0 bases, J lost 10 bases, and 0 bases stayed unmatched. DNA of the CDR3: TGCGCCAGCAGCTTGGGGACAGGGGGCTCACCCCTCCACTTT. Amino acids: CASSLGTGGSPLHF.

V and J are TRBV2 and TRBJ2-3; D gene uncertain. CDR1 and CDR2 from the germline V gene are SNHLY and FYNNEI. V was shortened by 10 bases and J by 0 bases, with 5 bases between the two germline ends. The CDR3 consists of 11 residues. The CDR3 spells CATKSTDTQYF. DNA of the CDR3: TGTGCCACCAAAAGCACAGATACGCAGTATTTT.

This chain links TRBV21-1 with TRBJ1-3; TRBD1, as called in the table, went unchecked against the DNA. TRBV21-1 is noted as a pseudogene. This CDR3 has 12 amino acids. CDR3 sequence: CARDKSGNTIYF. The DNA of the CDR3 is TGTGCCAGGGACAAATCTGGAAACACCATATATTTT.

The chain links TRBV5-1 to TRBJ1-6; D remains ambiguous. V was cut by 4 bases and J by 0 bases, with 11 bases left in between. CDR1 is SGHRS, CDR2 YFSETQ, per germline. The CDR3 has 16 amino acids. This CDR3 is CASSLTWSSYNSPLHF. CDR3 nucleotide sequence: TGCGCCAGCAGCCTTACGTGGAGCTCCTATAATTCACCCCTCCACTTT.

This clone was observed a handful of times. The CDR3: CASSEIPRQPQHF. CDR3 DNA: TGCGCCAGCAGTGAGATCCCCAGGCAGCCCCAGCATTTT. This chain uses TRBV10-2 with TRBJ1-5; no definite D call. This CDR3 region has 13 residues. Germline lookup yields CDR1 WSHSY and CDR2 SAAADI. V lost 2 bases to trimming and J lost 7 bases, with 9 bases between them.

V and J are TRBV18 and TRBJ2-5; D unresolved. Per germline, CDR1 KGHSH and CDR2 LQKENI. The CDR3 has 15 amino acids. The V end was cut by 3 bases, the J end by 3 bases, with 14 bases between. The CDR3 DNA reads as TGTGCCAGCTCACCGACATACGCGAACAAAGAGACCCAGTACTTC. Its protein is CASSPTYANKETQYF.

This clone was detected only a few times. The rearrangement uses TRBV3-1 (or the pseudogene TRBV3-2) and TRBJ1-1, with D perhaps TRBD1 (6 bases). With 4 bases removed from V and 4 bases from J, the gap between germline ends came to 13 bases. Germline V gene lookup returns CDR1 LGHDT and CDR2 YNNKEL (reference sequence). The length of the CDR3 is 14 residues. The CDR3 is CASSLFGRGTEAFF. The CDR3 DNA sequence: TGTGCCAGCAGCCTTTTTGGCAGGGGCACTGAAGCTTTCTTT.

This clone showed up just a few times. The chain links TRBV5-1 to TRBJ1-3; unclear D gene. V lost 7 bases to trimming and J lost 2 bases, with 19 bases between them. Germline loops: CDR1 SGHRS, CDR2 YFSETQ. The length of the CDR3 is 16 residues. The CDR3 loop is CASYPTGSPPGNTIYF. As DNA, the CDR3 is TGCGCCAGCTACCCAACGGGCAGTCCACCTGGAAACACCATATATTTT.

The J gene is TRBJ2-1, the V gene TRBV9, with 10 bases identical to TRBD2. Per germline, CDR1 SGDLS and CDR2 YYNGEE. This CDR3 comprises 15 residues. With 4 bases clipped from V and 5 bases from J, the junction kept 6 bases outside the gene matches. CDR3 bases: TGTGCCAGCAGCATCACTAGCGGGGCGGACAATGAGCAGTTCTTC. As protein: CASSITSGADNEQFF. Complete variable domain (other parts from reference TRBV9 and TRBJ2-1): DSGVTQTPKHLITATGQRVTLRCSPRSGDLSVYWYQQSLDQGLQFLIQYYNGEERAKGNILERFSAQQFPDLHSELNLSSLELGDSALYFCASSITSGADNEQFFGPGTRLTVL.